These T cell receptor beta chains were read from a single sample in a study of T cell repertoires in cytomegalovirus infection. One entry per CDR3 protein, called by TCRdb with MiXCR from the reads. The sample holds 230,000 or so distinct CDR3 sequences, 15% to 20% seen once. Sequences were obtained from CD8+ T cells from PBMCs. These receptors all stem from a human donor in good health (CMV status not recorded). Some clones in this sample may be carry-over from other donors' samples. CDR3s include the opening cysteine and the closing phenylalanine or tryptophan.

V gene: TRBV27
CDR3 protein: CASSATGVLFSYEQYF

V gene: TRBV28
CDR3 protein: CASSFPGRVVYNSPLHF

V gene: TRBV7-9
CDR3 protein: CASRGQGRVAGANVLTF

V gene: TRBV29-1
CDR3 protein: CSVELPQDRVQETQYF

V gene: TRBV12-3/TRBV12-4
CDR3 protein: CASSPIPGLNTEAFF

V gene: TRBV28
CDR3 protein: CASSLDRALTDTQYF

V gene: TRBV29-1
CDR3 protein: CSVEGLAGGATDTQYF

V gene: TRBV19
CDR3 protein: CASRDVGVHQPQHF

V gene: TRBV19
CDR3 protein: CASSTNTLDEKLFF

V gene: TRBV6-5
CDR3 protein: CASSLGLTGNYGYTF

V gene: TRBV12-3/TRBV12-4
CDR3 protein: CASSVGDRGVYEQYF

V gene: TRBV15
CDR3 protein: CATSSSRGASYGYTF

V gene: TRBV2
CDR3 protein: CASSERTGVWYEQYF

V gene: TRBV28
CDR3 protein: CASSLAPLTDTQYF

V gene: TRBV4-3
CDR3 protein: CASSPKTPGGTDTQYF

V gene: TRBV12-5
CDR3 protein: CASGLVWGGTEAFF

V gene: TRBV7-2
CDR3 protein: CASSLATRTSNEQFF

V gene: TRBV6-5
CDR3 protein: CASSYNAGQDRANVLTF

V gene: TRBV7-9
CDR3 protein: CASRRTGETEAFF

V gene: TRBV28
CDR3 protein: CASSLFDSRTTEAFF

V gene: TRBV29-1
CDR3 protein: CSGRDRYEQYF

V gene: TRBV5-1
CDR3 protein: CASSSAYLRGPNSPLHF

V gene: TRBV29-1
CDR3 protein: CSVRTGADTQYF

V gene: TRBV4-1
CDR3 protein: CASSQRSNEQFF

V gene: TRBV5-1
CDR3 protein: CASSLGAQDVDYGYTF

V gene: TRBV12-5
CDR3 protein: CASDSLMNTEAFF

V gene: TRBV7-2
CDR3 protein: CASSLTGLSTDTQYF

V gene: TRBV11-1
CDR3 protein: CASSSTGYQETQYF

V gene: TRBV2
CDR3 protein: CASSDPGGIDEKLFF

V gene: TRBV6-2/TRBV6-3
CDR3 protein: CASSTSDRGPLNTEAFF

V gene: TRBV29-1
CDR3 protein: CSVEGEERTNYGYTF

V gene: TRBV20-1
CDR3 protein: CSARDLSGGDNEQFF

V gene: TRBV9
CDR3 protein: CASSLLLVSTDTQYF

V gene: TRBV7-6
CDR3 protein: CASSSTRSYEQYF

V gene: TRBV2
CDR3 protein: CASSDGQLAKNIQYF

V gene: TRBV29-1
CDR3 protein: CSVEREGLFNNYGYTF

V gene: TRBV19
CDR3 protein: CATVTGDIQYF

V gene: TRBV7-8
CDR3 protein: CASSLRGRALGYGYTF

V gene: TRBV6-6
CDR3 protein: CASAGFNTDTQYF

V gene: TRBV6-6
CDR3 protein: CASSFPWATLNEKLFF

V gene: TRBV5-6
CDR3 protein: CASSSDIAPPREKLFF

V gene: TRBV14
CDR3 protein: CASSQDVGTLLTDTQYF

V gene: TRBV7-8
CDR3 protein: CASSPNVGANEKLFF

V gene: TRBV7-9
CDR3 protein: CASSSQTSGPANEQFF

V gene: TRBV6-2/TRBV6-3
CDR3 protein: CASNPTGRDLFRGYTF

V gene: TRBV6-6
CDR3 protein: CASSYGTTGNGGYTF

V gene: TRBV4-1
CDR3 protein: CASSQERQSNTGELFF

V gene: TRBV10-3
CDR3 protein: CAISESRGNTEAFF